This TCR beta chain was identified during a study of blood T cell repertoires in COVID-19 (dated by TCRdb to 2018 to 2021). For the study in its entirety: The collaborator samples originated in the United States, Italy and Spain and spanned the acute and convalescent phases of COVID-19. Deeply sampled blood TCRbeta repertoires from subjects exposed to, actively infected with, or recovered from COVID-19 were included in the dataset. Samples were obtained from the ongoing ImmuneRACE study (first 160 participants) and from roughly 1,300 subjects provided by 6 global collaborators. The repertoires were released in a freely available public database intended as a resource for research on the immune response to SARS-CoV-2. The material from the prospective study consisted of cDNA or gDNA derived from T cells, B-cell-depleted T cells, or PBMCs. The sample metadata nearly always contained a de-identified subject ID, COVID-19 status, age in years and sex. Where available, HLA class I and class II types were taken from metadata supplied by the sample provider and were not determined by assay-based typing.

Worth noting for this clone: Its antigen has not been determined. The record has no base qualities; no much larger clone is one base away.

Taken from cysteine to phenylalanine, the CDR3 has 18 residues. Left in the record is the CDR3 DNA by itself, 54 bases read in frame from the first base. For this chain, trimming is 6 bases at the V end and 6 bases at the J end, and the number of junction bases without a gene match is 15. CDR1 is given as MNHNY and CDR2 as SVGAGI, both from the germline V gene (reference sequence). TCRbeta CDR3 regions were amplified from genomic DNA by means of the immunoSEQ Assay, a bias-controlled multiplex PCR. As for how the authors treated the data: Within the assay, amplification of reference gene primers was used to estimate how many nucleated cells each sample contained. Sequence reads were collapsed and filtered to measure the absolute abundance of every unique TCRbeta CDR3 rearrangement. Productive Simpson clonality was computed per sample as the square root of Simpson's diversity index over productive rearrangements. TCRdb stores this immuneACCESS table with in-frame sequences only. Part of the clones is absent; in the studies checked, under half of the shortfall reflects unresolved V genes, and no reason is known for the rest. V and J calls and clone size come straight from that table; D and trimming were deduced from the DNA. This sample is represented by 120,000 or so clones; over 80% of them were singletons. The ten largest account for approximately 12% of the sample.

Whole blood was collected in K2EDTA tubes by collaborating institutions according to the institutions' own protocols. For TCRbeta analysis, collaborator samples were shipped as frozen whole blood, as isolated PBMCs, or as DNA extracted from either sample type. Results and caveats for the whole study, not just this receptor: The amount of clinical and demographic metadata varied by source and participant and was provided uncurated.

This TCR came from a man aged 60-69 years with acute or convalescent COVID-19. Here the chain combines TRBV6-6 and TRBJ2-1, with 12 central nucleotides matching TRBD2. Sequenced sample: peripheral blood. The CDR3 amino acid sequence is: CASSRPPSPSGRANEQFF. The nucleotide sequence reads TGTGCCAGCAGCCGACCCCCTTCCCCTAGCGGGAGGGCCAATGAGCAGTTCTTC.